This T cell receptor beta chain was captured in a study of shared clonotypes between healthy human individuals. A remark on this clone: Its specificity is not known.

Findings and caveats of the study: Compared with clonotypes that all four donors shared, non-shared clonotypes had lower generation probabilities.

From germline, CDR1 is SGDLS and CDR2 YYNGEE. The CDR3 is 15 amino acids. V dropped 1 base and J dropped 4 bases, with 12 bases sitting between them. The data were produced by immunoSEQ multiplex PCR, yet TCRdb's version contains in-frame clones alone and is incomplete. This sample yields approximately 640,000 clones, of which 72% are seen a single time; 1.8% belongs to the top ten. Source material: memory CD4+ T cells sorted from blood. Sample subset: CD45RA-negative fraction. The V call is TRBV9, the J call TRBJ2-4, with a possible D match to TRBD2 (5 bases). This TCR came from a woman in her twenties or thirties in good health. CDR3: CASSVQADPKNIQYF. The CDR3 bases are TGTGCCAGCAGCGTACAAGCGGACCCTAAAAACATTCAGTACTTC.